This is a list of T cell receptor beta chains from one sample in a study of T cells in Graves' hyperthyroidism and ophthalmopathy. One entry per CDR3 protein results from TCRdb running MiXCR on the multiplex PCR reads. Here the sample spans roughly 570,000 distinct CDR3 sequences, more than 45% being singletons. Sequences were obtained from peripheral blood or thyroid tissue (not recorded which). The receptors here all came from a woman in her late teens or twenties with Graves' hyperthyroidism. CDR3s include the opening cysteine and the closing phenylalanine or tryptophan. A D gene is named only where the DNA matches it firmly. Size is omitted from some rows. Given values are once, few, many or a class for expanded clones.

cdr3_length	clone_size	v_call	d_call	j_call	cdr3_aa	cdr3_nt
14	many	TRBV19	-	TRBJ1-5	CASSSIEGNQPQHF	TGTGCCAGTAGTTCGATTGAGGGCAATCAGCCCCAGCATTTT
13	many	TRBV6-5	-	TRBJ1-3	CATRTDSGNTIYF	TGTGCCACCAGGACGGACTCTGGAAACACCATATATTTT
13	once	TRBV6-1	-	TRBJ2-2	CASSGLGEGELFF	TGTGCCAGCAGTGGGCTAGGGGAAGGGGAGCTGTTTTTT
15	-	TRBV19	TRBD2	TRBJ2-7	CASSARLAGVNEQYF	TGTGCCAGTAGTGCAAGACTAGCGGGAGTCAACGAGCAGTACTTC
14	-	TRBV29-1	TRBD1	TRBJ1-5	CSGGQGQGGQPQHF	TGCAGCGGCGGACAGGGCCAGGGCGGGCAGCCCCAGCATTTT
9	once	TRBV7-2	TRBD1	TRBJ1-3	CASSRDSSF	TGTGCCAGCAGTCGGGACAGTTCTTTT
15	many	TRBV20-1	-	TRBJ1-2	CSARDLLGGNYGYTF	TGCAGTGCTAGAGATCTATTGGGTGGTAACTATGGCTACACCTTC
13	-	TRBV7-3	-	TRBJ1-1	CASSLRRGAEAFF	TGTGCCAGCAGCCTCCGGCGGGGGGCTGAAGCTTTCTTT
15	many	TRBV15	-	TRBJ1-4	CATSSNRVILAKLFF	TGTGCCACCAGCTCCAACAGGGTAATCCTTGCAAAACTGTTTTTT
15	-	TRBV3-1	-	TRBJ1-5	CASSPSFRGDQPQHF	TGTGCCAGCAGCCCAAGTTTCAGGGGTGATCAGCCCCAGCATTTT
12	many	TRBV29-1	-	TRBJ1-2	CSVTTANYGYTF	TGCAGCGTCACGACGGCTAACTATGGCTACACCTTC
13	many	TRBV10-3	-	TRBJ1-1	CAIRAMLNTEAFF	TGTGCCATCAGGGCGATGCTGAACACTGAAGCTTTCTTT
15	many	TRBV12-3/TRBV12-4	-	TRBJ1-1	CASSRTGSLNTEAFF	TGTGCCAGCAGCCGTACAGGGTCCTTGAACACTGAAGCTTTCTTT
15	many	TRBV2	TRBD1	TRBJ2-7	CASMVGWGRQGEQYF	TGTGCCAGCATGGTGGGCTGGGGCAGACAGGGGGAGCAGTACTTC
15	-	TRBV19	-	TRBJ1-2	CASSIVRGPANGYTF	TGTGCCAGTAGTATAGTTCGGGGGCCGGCCAATGGCTACACCTTC
15	once	TRBV6-5	-	TRBJ2-7	CASSYGRTETYEQYF	TGTGCCAGCAGTTACGGTCGGACAGAAACCTACGAGCAGTACTTC
17	many	TRBV15	TRBD1	TRBJ2-6	CASRRDRGTSGANVLTF	TGTGCCAGTCGCCGGGACAGGGGAACGTCTGGGGCCAACGTCCTGACTTTC
15	many	TRBV5-8	-	TRBJ1-1	CASSLDLKRDTEAFF	TGTGCCAGCAGCTTGGATTTAAAGAGGGACACTGAAGCTTTCTTT
11	-	TRBV29-1	-	TRBJ2-1	CSARAINEQFF	TGCAGCGCCCGGGCCATCAATGAGCAGTTCTTC
14	few	TRBV12-3/TRBV12-4	TRBD2	TRBJ2-7	CASLPSSGAYEQYF	TGTGCCAGCCTACCGTCTAGCGGTGCCTACGAGCAGTACTTC
16	many	TRBV2	TRBD2	TRBJ2-5	CASRATSGRDQETQYF	TGTGCCAGCAGGGCAACTAGCGGGAGGGATCAAGAGACCCAGTACTTC
15	-	TRBV20-1	-	TRBJ1-5	CSARDRQRTGETQHF	TGCAGTGCTAGAGATCGTCAGAGAACGGGAGAGACCCAGCATTTT
17	-	TRBV10-3	TRBD2	TRBJ2-2	CAISELWTSGTTGELFF	TGTGCCATCAGTGAGTTGTGGACTAGCGGGACCACCGGGGAGCTGTTTTTT
14	-	TRBV9	-	TRBJ2-2	CASTSGVGPRELFF	TGTGCCAGCACCAGCGGAGTGGGGCCGCGGGAGCTGTTTTTT
12	many	TRBV27	-	TRBJ1-1	CASSFDGTEAFF	TGTGCCAGCAGTTTTGATGGAACTGAAGCTTTCTTT
15	many	TRBV19	-	TRBJ2-2	CASSITRANTGELFF	TGTGCCAGTAGTATCACCAGGGCGAACACCGGGGAGCTGTTTTTT
14	-	TRBV29-1	-	TRBJ1-6	CSDRTSSYNSPLHF	TGCAGTGACCGGACAAGCTCCTATAATTCACCCCTCCACTTT
14	-	TRBV29-1	-	TRBJ2-6	CSVEWGTGANVLTF	TGCAGCGTCGAGTGGGGGACTGGGGCCAACGTCCTGACTTTC
16	-	TRBV5-4	-	TRBJ1-2	CASSLGVGELDYGYTF	TGTGCCAGCAGCTTAGGTGTAGGGGAATTAGACTATGGCTACACCTTC
14	many	TRBV2	-	TRBJ1-5	CASRPPGQDQPQHF	TGTGCCAGCCGCCCCCCGGGACAAGATCAGCCCCAGCATTTT
13	many	TRBV20-1	TRBD1	TRBJ1-1	CSASRGMNTEAFF	TGCAGTGCTAGCAGGGGGATGAACACTGAAGCTTTCTTT
18	-	TRBV12-5	TRBD2	TRBJ2-7	CASGFFPSGGGPGYEQYF	TGTGCTAGTGGTTTCTTCCCCTCGGGGGGAGGGCCAGGGTACGAGCAGTACTTC
10	-	TRBV2	-	TRBJ2-5	CASSVGAQYF	TGTGCCAGCAGTGTCGGGGCCCAGTACTTC
13	many	TRBV3-1	-	TRBJ1-1	CASSRKGNTEAFF	TGTGCCAGCAGCCGAAAGGGGAACACTGAAGCTTTCTTT
15	many	TRBV12-3/TRBV12-4	TRBD1	TRBJ1-1	CASSHRTGENTEAFF	TGTGCCAGCAGTCACCGGACAGGTGAGAACACTGAAGCTTTCTTT
14	many	TRBV7-6	TRBD1	TRBJ1-6	CASSQDRGESPLHF	TGTGCCAGCAGCCAAGACAGGGGAGAATCACCCCTCCACTTT
13	-	TRBV7-9	-	TRBJ1-2	CVSSFRVQDGYTF	TGTGTCAGCAGCTTTAGGGTCCAGGATGGCTACACCTTC
12	-	TRBV29-1	-	TRBJ1-1	CSLEGQFTEAFF	TGCAGCTTGGAGGGGCAGTTCACTGAAGCTTTCTTT
14	many	TRBV7-2	-	TRBJ2-5	CASSIQGGEETQYF	TGTGCCAGCAGCATACAGGGTGGGGAGGAGACCCAGTACTTC
21	-	TRBV19	-	TRBJ1-5	CASSIDGPPGTGLISNQPQHF	TGTGCCAGTAGTATAGATGGGCCTCCAGGAACAGGGCTGATTAGCAATCAGCCCCAGCATTTT
16	once	TRBV5-1	-	TRBJ1-6	CASSLVRGYYNSPLHF	TGCGCCAGCAGCTTGGTGCGAGGTTACTATAATTCACCCCTCCACTTT
15	-	TRBV9	-	TRBJ1-5	CASSVSTGPKEPQHF	TGTGCCAGCAGCGTATCAACAGGGCCCAAGGAGCCCCAGCATTTT
16	many	TRBV5-6	-	TRBJ1-1	CASSPLDRFLSTEAFF	TGTGCCAGCAGCCCACTTGACAGGTTTTTGAGCACTGAAGCTTTCTTT
16	many	TRBV20-1	TRBD1	TRBJ1-1	CSASPPGQGMVTEAFF	TGCAGTGCTTCCCCTCCGGGACAGGGGATGGTCACTGAAGCTTTCTTT
13	-	TRBV2	-	TRBJ1-2	CASSVGAAWGYTF	TGTGCCAGCAGTGTTGGGGCAGCTTGGGGCTACACCTTC
12	many	TRBV29-1	-	TRBJ1-1	CSVWGAGTEAFF	TGCAGCGTTTGGGGGGCTGGCACTGAAGCTTTCTTT
12	many	TRBV20-1	-	TRBJ2-5	CSASTSSETQYF	TGCAGTGCTAGTACCAGCTCGGAGACCCAGTACTTC